The source of this T cell receptor (beta chain) is a study of control samples from healthy donors and cancer patients. Losses at the gene ends were 5 bases for V and 4 bases for J; bases not matched to a gene: 2. This CDR3 contains 13 residues. The germline V gene has CDR1 LNHDA and CDR2 SQIVND (reference sequence). Sequencing was performed with immunoSEQ multiplex PCR; in TCRdb, only in-frame clones are kept and a portion is missing. The sample has approximately 86,000 clones; under 90% are singletons. What was sequenced was blood. The V call is TRBV19, the J call TRBJ1-3; TRBD1 aligns across 7 bases. The sequence was collected from a woman aged 40-49 years in good health. Here the CDR3 DNA reads TGTGCCAGTAGTCGGGACAGAGGAAACACCATATATTTT. It translates to CASSRDRGNTIYF.